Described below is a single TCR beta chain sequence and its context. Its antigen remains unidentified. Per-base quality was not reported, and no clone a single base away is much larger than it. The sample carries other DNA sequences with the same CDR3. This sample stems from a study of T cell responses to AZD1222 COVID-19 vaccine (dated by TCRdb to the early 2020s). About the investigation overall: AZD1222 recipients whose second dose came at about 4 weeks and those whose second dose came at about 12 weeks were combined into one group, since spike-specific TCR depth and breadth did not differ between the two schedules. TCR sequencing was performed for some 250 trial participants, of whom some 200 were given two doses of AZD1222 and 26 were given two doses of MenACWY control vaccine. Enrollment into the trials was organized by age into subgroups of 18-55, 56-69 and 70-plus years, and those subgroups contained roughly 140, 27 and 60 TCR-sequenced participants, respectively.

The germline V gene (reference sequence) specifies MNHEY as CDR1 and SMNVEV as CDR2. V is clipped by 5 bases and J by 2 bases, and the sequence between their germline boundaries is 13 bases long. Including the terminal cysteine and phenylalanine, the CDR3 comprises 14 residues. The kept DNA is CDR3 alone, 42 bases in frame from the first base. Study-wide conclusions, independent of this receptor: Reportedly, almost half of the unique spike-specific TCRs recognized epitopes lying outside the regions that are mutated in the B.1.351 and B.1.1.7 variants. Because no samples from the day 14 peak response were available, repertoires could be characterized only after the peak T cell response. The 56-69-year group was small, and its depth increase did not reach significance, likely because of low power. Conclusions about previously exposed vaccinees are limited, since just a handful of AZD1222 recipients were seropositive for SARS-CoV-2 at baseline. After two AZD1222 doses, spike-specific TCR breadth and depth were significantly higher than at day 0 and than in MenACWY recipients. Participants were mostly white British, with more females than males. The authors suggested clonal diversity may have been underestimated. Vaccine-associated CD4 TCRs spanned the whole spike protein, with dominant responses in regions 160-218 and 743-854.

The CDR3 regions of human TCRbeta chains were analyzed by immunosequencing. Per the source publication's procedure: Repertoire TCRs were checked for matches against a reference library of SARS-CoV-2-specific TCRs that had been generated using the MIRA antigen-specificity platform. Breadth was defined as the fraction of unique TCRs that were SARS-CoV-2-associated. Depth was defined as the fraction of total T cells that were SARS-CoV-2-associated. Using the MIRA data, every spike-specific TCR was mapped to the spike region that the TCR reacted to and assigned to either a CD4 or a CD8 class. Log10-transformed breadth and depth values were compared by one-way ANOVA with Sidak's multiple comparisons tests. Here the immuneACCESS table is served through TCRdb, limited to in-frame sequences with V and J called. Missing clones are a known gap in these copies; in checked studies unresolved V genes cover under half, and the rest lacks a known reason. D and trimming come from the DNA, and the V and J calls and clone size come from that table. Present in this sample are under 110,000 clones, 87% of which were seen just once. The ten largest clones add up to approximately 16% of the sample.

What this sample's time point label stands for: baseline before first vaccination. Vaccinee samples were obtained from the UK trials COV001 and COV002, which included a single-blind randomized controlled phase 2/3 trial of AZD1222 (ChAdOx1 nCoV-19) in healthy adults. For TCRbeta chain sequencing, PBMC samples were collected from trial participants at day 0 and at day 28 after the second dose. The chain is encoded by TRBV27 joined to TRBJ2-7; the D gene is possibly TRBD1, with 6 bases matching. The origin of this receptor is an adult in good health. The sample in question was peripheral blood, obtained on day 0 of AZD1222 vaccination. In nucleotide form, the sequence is TGTGCCAGCAGTCCAGACAGGCCGCCCTACGAGCAGTACTTC. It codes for CASSPDRPPYEQYF.